These 7 T cell receptor beta chains came from one sample sequenced in a study of blood T cell repertoires in COVID-19. Sequencing used immunoSEQ multiplex PCR; TCRdb keeps in-frame clones, though not all of them. The sample has 110,000 or so clones, around 85% seen once; the top ten hold roughly 5%. Sequencing was performed on peripheral blood. Receptor source: an older woman with COVID-19, enrolled during active disease.

The genes are TRBV30 and TRBJ1-1; TRBD1 aligns across 11 bases. The CDR3 runs 13 residues. With V trimmed by 8 bases and J by 4 bases, 6 bases remained unmatched. CDR1 and CDR2 from the germline V gene are GTSNPN and SVGIG (reference sequence). DNA for the CDR3: TGTGCCGGCCAGGGGACAGGGGGCACTGAAGCTTTCTTT. Translated: CAGQGTGGTEAFF.

As DNA, the CDR3 is TGTGCCAGCAGTAAAGGGGGGGGAACCGGGGAGCTGTTTTTT. Protein: CASSKGGGTGELFF. The gene calls are TRBV25-1 and TRBJ2-2; D might be TRBD2 (7 bases). Trimming pared 5 bases from V and 5 bases from J, leaving 12 bases between. Germline-derived CDR1 and CDR2 are MGHDK and SYGVNS. The CDR3 has 14 amino acids.

The chain employs TRBV19 and TRBJ1-2; D possibly corresponds to TRBD1 (5 bases). The V and J ends lost 3 bases and 2 bases respectively, with 10 bases between them. The CDR3 consists of 14 residues. Germline V lookup: CDR1 LNHDA, CDR2 SQIVND (reference sequence). The CDR3 is CASSMQGSNYGYTF. Written as DNA, the CDR3 is TGTGCCAGTAGTATGCAGGGATCAAACTATGGCTACACCTTC.

The rearrangement joins TRBV7-9 to TRBJ2-3, with 10 bases lining up with TRBD2. V was clipped by 6 bases and J by 2 bases; unmatched bases: 5. Germline loops: CDR1 SEHNR, CDR2 FQNEAQ (reference sequence). The CDR3 contains 15 residues. Here the CDR3 reads CASSWSGGVTDTQYF. The CDR3 region has the DNA TGTGCCAGCAGTTGGAGCGGGGGGGTCACAGATACGCAGTATTTT.

This chain connects TRBV7-9 to TRBJ1-2, with 7 positions matching TRBD1. Germline-derived CDR1 and CDR2 are SEHNR and FQNEAQ (reference sequence). The CDR3 has 14 amino acids. The trim removed 1 base at V and 8 bases at J, leaving 7 bases unmatched. CDR3 residues: CASSLGQGSDGYTF. CDR3 DNA sequence: TGTGCCAGCAGCTTAGGACAGGGATCAGACGGCTACACCTTC. Full variable domain (outside the CDR3, taken from reference TRBV7-9 and TRBJ1-2): DTGVSQNPRHKITKRGQNVTFRCDPISEHNRLYWYRQTLGQGPEFLTYFQNEAQLEKSRLLSDRFSAERPKGSFSTLEIQRTEQGDSAMYLCASSLGQGSDGYTFGSGTRLTVV.

This sequence joins TRBV2 and TRBJ1-1; 10 bases map to TRBD1. The CDR3 runs to 14 residues. Germline loops: CDR1 SNHLY, CDR2 FYNNEI. V lost 6 bases to trimming and J lost 0 bases; unmatched junction nucleotides: 1. The CDR3 sequence is CASSGTGVNTEAFF. The CDR3 nucleotides are TGTGCCAGCAGCGGGACAGGGGTGAACACTGAAGCTTTCTTT.

The chain couples TRBV11-2 to TRBJ1-6; D may be TRBD1 (5 bases). V shed 0 bases and J shed 7 bases, with 10 bases lying between them. CDR1 and CDR2 from the germline V gene are SGHAT and FQNNGV. The CDR3 is 15 residues long. The CDR3 region has the DNA TGTGCCAGCAGCTTAGACCCCGGGGGAAATTCACCCCTCCACTTT. It yields the protein CASSLDPGGNSPLHF.